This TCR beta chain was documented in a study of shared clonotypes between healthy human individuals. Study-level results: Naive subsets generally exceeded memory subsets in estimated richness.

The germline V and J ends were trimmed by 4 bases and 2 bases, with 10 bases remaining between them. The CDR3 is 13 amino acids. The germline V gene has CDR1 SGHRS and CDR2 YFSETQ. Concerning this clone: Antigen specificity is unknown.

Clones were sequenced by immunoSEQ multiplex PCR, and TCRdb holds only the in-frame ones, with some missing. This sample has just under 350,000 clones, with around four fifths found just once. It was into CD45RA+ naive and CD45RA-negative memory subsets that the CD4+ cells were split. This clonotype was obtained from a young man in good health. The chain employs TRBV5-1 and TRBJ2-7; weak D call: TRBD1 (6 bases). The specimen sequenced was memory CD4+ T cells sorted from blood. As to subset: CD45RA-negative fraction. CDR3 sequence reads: CASSPEGAYEQYF. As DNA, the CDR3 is TGCGCCAGCAGCCCCGAGGGGGCCTACGAGCAGTACTTC.